Sequencing of this T cell receptor (beta chain) was carried out in a study of shared clonotypes between healthy human individuals. Overall study context: Three plates were used per donor for CD4 naive, three for CD4 memory, two for CD8 naive and one for CD8 memory.

In regard to this clone: Its target is not known.

Naive CD8 cells were CD45RO-negative, positively selected for CCR7, excluding terminally differentiated effector memory CD45RA+ cells. General study findings and limits: Among several donors, roughly 5% of naive CD4 clonotypes were found in common. Lower generation probabilities were found for non-shared clonotypes than for those shared by all four donors. Sampling covered nothing but blood. Tissue TCR repertoires likely differ from those found in blood.

Clones were read by immunoSEQ multiplex PCR, and TCRdb kept only the in-frame ones, dropping some. The sample records about 2 million clones, about 95% being singletons. This receptor was obtained from a man aged 18 to 30 in good health. The sequencing sample was made of naive CD8+ T cells sorted from blood.

The CDR3 coding sequence is TGTGCCAGCAGCTTAATCGGACAGGGCCCAGATACGCAGTATTTT. It is translated as CASSLIGQGPDTQYF. The chain employs TRBV7-3 and TRBJ2-3; TRBD1 aligns across 8 bases. Germline assignment: CDR1 SGHTA and CDR2 FQGTGA. This CDR3 comprises 15 residues. After removal of 1 base from V and 4 bases from J, the junction contained 4 bases not matched to a gene.